The rows below give T cell receptor beta chains drawn from one sample of a study of cytomegalovirus exposure and HLA in healthy donors. TCRdb's table, derived via immunoSEQ multiplex PCR, lists solely in-frame clones and lacks some. The sample lists some 150,000 clones, roughly 70% seen once, with about 2.2% in the top ten. The sample consisted of PBMCs. These receptors were taken from a woman aged 55-70 years in good health and CMV-seropositive. Both conserved end residues are part of each CDR3. Fields, in order: V gene, clone size, D gene, J gene, CDR3 protein, CDR3 DNA. The D gene is left open where the match is weak. Not all rows give a size; the values are once, few, many and, for expanded clones, a class.

TRBV5-1	NA	TRBD2	TRBJ2-5	CASSLGGGLESRTQYF	TGCGCCAGCAGCTTGGGGGGGGGACTAGAGTCCCGGACCCAGTACTTC
TRBV4-1	NA	NA	TRBJ1-5	CASSQGMGRGNQPQHF	TGCGCCAGCAGCCAAGGAATGGGTAGGGGGAATCAGCCCCAGCATTTT
TRBV23-1	NA	NA	TRBJ2-7	CASIPYSTSYEQYF	TGCGCCAGCATCCCCTACTCCACCTCCTACGAGCAGTACTTC
TRBV9	NA	NA	TRBJ1-2	CASSKGGGDGYTF	TGTGCCAGCAGCAAAGGGGGAGGGGATGGCTACACCTTC
TRBV2	NA	NA	TRBJ1-2	CASSDWGEDRGYTF	TGTGCCAGCAGTGATTGGGGGGAAGACCGAGGCTACACCTTC
TRBV7-2	few	NA	TRBJ2-1	CASSLALVAAYNEQFF	TGTGCCAGCAGCTTAGCGCTGGTAGCGGCCTACAATGAGCAGTTCTTC
TRBV28	NA	NA	TRBJ1-1	CASKYAQANTEAFF	TGTGCCAGCAAATATGCCCAAGCGAACACTGAAGCTTTCTTT
TRBV19	NA	TRBD2	TRBJ2-1	CASSKSGTSYNEQFF	TGTGCCAGTAGTAAGAGCGGGACCTCCTACAATGAGCAGTTCTTC
TRBV2	few	TRBD1	TRBJ1-5	CASRRDRGEYQPQHF	TGTGCCAGCAGGAGAGACAGGGGAGAATATCAGCCCCAGCATTTT
TRBV13	NA	NA	TRBJ2-1	CASSLGPRYNEQFF	TGTGCCAGCAGCTTAGGCCCGCGCTACAATGAGCAGTTCTTC
TRBV10-3	NA	TRBD1	TRBJ1-2	CAFARGKNYGYTF	TGTGCCTTCGCCAGGGGGAAGAACTATGGCTACACCTTC
TRBV6-5	NA	TRBD1	TRBJ1-1	CASSSWTGYTEAFF	TGTGCCAGCAGTTCTTGGACAGGGTACACTGAAGCTTTCTTT
TRBV6-1	few	NA	TRBJ2-3	CASSGRGRPSTDTQYF	TGTGCCAGCAGTGGCAGGGGCCGCCCTAGCACAGATACGCAGTATTTT
TRBV25-1	few	TRBD1	TRBJ1-2	CASSDRVDGYGYTF	TGTGCCAGCAGCGACAGGGTGGACGGCTATGGCTACACCTTC
TRBV27	NA	NA	TRBJ1-1	CASRSRQANTEAFF	TGTGCCAGCAGATCGAGACAGGCAAACACTGAAGCTTTCTTT